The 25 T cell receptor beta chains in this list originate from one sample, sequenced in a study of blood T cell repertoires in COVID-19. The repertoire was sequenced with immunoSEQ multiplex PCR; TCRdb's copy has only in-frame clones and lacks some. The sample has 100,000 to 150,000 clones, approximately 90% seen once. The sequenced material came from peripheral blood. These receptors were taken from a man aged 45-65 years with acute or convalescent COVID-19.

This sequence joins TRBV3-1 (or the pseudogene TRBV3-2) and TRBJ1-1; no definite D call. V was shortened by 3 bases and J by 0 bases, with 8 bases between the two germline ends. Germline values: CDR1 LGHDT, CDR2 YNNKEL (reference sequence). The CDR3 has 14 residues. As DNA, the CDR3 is TGTGCCAGCAGCCATTGGCAAATGAACACTGAAGCTTTCTTT. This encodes CASSHWQMNTEAFF.

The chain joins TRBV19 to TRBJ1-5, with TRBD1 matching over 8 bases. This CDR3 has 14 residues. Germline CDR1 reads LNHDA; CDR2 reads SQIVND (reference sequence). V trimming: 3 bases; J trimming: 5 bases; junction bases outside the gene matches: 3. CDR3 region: CASSIGQGYQPQHF. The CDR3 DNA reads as TGTGCCAGTAGTATCGGACAGGGTTATCAGCCCCAGCATTTT.

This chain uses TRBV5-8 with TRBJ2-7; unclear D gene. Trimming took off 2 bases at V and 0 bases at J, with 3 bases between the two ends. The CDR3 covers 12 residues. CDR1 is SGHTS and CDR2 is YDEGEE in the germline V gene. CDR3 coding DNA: TGTGCCAGCAGCTTTAACTCCTACGAGCAGTACTTC. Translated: CASSFNSYEQYF.

In DNA form, the CDR3 reads TGTGCCAGCAGCCCGACAGGTTCGGGGGCCAACGTCCTGACTTTC. It specifies CASSPTGSGANVLTF. This chain connects TRBV6-5 to TRBJ2-6, with D tentatively TRBD1 (6 bases). CDR3 length: 15 amino acids. Germline CDR1 MNHEY, CDR2 SVGAGI. The V gene lost 6 bases and the J gene lost 4 bases, with 13 bases spanning the gap.

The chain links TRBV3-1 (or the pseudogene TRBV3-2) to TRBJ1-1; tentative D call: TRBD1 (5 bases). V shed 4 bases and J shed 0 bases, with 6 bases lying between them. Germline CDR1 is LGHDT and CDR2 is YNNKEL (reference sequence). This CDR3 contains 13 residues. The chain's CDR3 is CASSPGLNTEAFF. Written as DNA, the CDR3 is TGTGCCAGCAGCCCAGGGTTGAACACTGAAGCTTTCTTT.

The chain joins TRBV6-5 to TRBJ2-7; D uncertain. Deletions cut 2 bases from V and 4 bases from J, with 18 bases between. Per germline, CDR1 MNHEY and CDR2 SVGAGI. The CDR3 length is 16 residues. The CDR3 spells CASSYSPTENTYEQYF. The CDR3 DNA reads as TGTGCCAGCAGTTACAGTCCAACAGAAAATACGTACGAGCAGTACTTC.

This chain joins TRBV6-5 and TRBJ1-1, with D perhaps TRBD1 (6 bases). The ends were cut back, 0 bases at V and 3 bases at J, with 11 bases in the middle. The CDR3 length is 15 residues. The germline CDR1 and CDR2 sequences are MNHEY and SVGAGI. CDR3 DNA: TGTGCCAGCAGTTACTCGAGGGCAGGGGACACTGAAGCTTTCTTT. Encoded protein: CASSYSRAGDTEAFF.

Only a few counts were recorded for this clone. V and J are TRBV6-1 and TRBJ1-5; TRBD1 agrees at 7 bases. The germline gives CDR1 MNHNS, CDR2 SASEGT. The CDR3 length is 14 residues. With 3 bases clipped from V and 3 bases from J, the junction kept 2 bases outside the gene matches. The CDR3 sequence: CASSEGQYNQPQHF. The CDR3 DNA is TGTGCCAGCAGTGAGGGACAGTACAATCAGCCCCAGCATTTT.

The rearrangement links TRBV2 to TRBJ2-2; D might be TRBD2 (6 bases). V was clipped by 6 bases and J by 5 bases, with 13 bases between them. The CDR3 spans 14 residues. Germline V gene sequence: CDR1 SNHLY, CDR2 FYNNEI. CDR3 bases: TGTGCCAGCAGGGACTACTTAGAAACCGGGGAGCTGTTTTTT. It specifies CASRDYLETGELFF.

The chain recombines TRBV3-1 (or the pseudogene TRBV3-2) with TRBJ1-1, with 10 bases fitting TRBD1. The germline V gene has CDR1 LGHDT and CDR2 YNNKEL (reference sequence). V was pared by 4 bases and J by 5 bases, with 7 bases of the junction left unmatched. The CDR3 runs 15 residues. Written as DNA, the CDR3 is TGTGCCAGCAGCCCCCGGGACAGGGGTGGAACTGAAGCTTTCTTT. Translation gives CASSPRDRGGTEAFF.

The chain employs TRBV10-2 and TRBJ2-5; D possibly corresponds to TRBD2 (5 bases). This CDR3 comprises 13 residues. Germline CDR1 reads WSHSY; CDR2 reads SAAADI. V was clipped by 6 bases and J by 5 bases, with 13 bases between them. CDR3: CASSRRTGETQYF. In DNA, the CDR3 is TGCGCCAGCAGCAGAAGGACGGGGGAGACCCAGTACTTC.

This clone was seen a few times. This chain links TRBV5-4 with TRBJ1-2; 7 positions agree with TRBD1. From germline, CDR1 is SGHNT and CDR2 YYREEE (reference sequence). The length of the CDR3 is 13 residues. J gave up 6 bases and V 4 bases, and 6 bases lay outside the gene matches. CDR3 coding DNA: TGTGCCAGCAGCCAGGGGGGCCGGGATGGCTACACCTTC. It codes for CASSQGGRDGYTF.

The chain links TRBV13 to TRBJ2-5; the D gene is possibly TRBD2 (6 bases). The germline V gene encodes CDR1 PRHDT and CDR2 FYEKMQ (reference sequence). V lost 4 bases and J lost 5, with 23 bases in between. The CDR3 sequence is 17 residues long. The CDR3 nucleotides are TGTGCCAGCAGCTCCCTATATGGGGGACTGATTGGGGAGACCCAGTACTTC. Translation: CASSSLYGGLIGETQYF.

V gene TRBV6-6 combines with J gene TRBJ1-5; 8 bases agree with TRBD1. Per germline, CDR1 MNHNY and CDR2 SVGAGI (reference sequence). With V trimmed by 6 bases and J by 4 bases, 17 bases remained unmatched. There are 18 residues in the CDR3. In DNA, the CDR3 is TGTGCCAGCAGCCGATTCGGGACAGGAGGCTTTGCGAATCAGCCCCAGCATTTT. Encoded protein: CASSRFGTGGFANQPQHF.

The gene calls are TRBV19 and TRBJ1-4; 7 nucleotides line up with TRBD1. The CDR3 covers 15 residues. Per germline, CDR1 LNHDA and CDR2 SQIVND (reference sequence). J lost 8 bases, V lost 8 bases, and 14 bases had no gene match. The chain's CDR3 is CASGYQTGVGEKLFF. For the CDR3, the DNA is TGTGCCAGTGGATACCAAACAGGGGTTGGGGAAAAACTGTTTTTT.

The CDR3 DNA follows: TGTGCCAGCAGCTTGGGGGGACAGGGAGGGGAAAAACTGTTTTTT. This sequence encodes CASSLGGQGGEKLFF. The chain uses TRBV7-2 and TRBJ1-4; 9 bases line up with TRBD1. Germline V gene sequence: CDR1 SGHTA, CDR2 FQGNSA. V trimming: 3 bases; J trimming: 8 bases; junction bases outside the gene matches: 7. The CDR3 has 15 residues.

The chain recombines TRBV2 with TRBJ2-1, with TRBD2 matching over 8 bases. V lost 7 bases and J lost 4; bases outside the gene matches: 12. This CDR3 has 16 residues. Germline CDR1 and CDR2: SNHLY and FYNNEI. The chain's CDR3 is CASTPIGGGVYNEQFF. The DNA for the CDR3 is TGTGCCAGCACCCCCATCGGGGGGGGCGTATACAATGAGCAGTTCTTC.

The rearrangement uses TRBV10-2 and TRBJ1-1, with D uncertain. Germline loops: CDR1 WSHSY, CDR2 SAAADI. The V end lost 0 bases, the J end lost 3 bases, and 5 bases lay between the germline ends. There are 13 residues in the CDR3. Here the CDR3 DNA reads TGCGCCAGCAGTGAGTCCGGGTACACTGAAGCTTTCTTT. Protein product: CASSESGYTEAFF.

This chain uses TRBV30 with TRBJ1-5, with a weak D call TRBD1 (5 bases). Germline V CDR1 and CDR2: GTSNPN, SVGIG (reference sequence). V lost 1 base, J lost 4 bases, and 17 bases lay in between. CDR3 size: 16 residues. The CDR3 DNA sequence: TGTGCCTGGAGTGAAGCGGCGGGACTAACAAATCAGCCCCAGCATTTT. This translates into CAWSEAAGLTNQPQHF. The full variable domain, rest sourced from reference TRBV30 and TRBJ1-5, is SQTIHQWPATLVQPVGSPLSLECTVEGTSNPNLYWYRQAAGRGLQLLFYSVGIGQISSEVPQNLSASRPQDRQFILSSKKLLLSDSGFYLCAWSEAAGLTNQPQHFGDGTRLSIL.

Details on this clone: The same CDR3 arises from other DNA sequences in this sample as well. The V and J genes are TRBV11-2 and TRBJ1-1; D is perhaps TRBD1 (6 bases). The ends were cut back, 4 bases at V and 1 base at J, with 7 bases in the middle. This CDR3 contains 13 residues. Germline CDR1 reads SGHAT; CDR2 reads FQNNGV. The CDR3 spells CASSSDRNTEAFF. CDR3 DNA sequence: TGTGCCAGCAGCTCGGACAGGAACACTGAAGCTTTCTTT.

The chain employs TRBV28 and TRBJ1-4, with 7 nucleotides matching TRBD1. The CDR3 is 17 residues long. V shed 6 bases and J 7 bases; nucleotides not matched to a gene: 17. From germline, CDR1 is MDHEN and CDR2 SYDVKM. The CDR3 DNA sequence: TGTGCCAGCAGATCCGGGACAGCCCCTCAGCGGCGTGAAAAACTGTTTTTT. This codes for CASRSGTAPQRREKLFF.

CDR3 region: CASSTGLGSGYTF. The DNA of the CDR3 is TGTGCCAGCAGTACTGGTCTGGGCTCTGGCTACACCTTC. The chain combines TRBV3-1 (or the pseudogene TRBV3-2) with TRBJ1-2; D is uncertain. Trimming removed 6 bases at V and 7 bases at J, with 15 bases between. The CDR3 covers 13 residues. From germline, CDR1 is LGHDT and CDR2 YNNKEL (reference sequence).

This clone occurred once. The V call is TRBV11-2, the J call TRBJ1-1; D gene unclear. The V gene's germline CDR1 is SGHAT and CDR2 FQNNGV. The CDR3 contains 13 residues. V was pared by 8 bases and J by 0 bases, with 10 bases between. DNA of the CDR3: TGTGCCAGCGAGACTCTCCTGAACACTGAAGCTTTCTTT. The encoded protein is CASETLLNTEAFF.

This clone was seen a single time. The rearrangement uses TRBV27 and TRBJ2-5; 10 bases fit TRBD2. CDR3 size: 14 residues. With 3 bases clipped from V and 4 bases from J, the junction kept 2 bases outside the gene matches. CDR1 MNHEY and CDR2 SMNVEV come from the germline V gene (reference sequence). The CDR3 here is CASSLLAGGETQYF. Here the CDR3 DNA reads TGTGCCAGCAGTTTGTTAGCGGGAGGAGAGACCCAGTACTTC.

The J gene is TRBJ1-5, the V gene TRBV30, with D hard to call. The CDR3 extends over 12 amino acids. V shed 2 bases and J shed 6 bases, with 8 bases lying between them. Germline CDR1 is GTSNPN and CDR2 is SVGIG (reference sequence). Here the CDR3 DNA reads TGTGCCTGGAGTTTGAGCGGTCAGCCCCAGCATTTT. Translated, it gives CAWSLSGQPQHF.